The rows below give T cell receptor beta chains drawn from one sample of a study of blood T cell repertoires in COVID-19. Assay: immunoSEQ multiplex PCR; the TCRdb copy retains only in-frame clones and omits some. The repertoire includes 40,000 to 50,000 clones, 90% of them detected once, and about 5.1% sits in the top ten. Sequencing input: peripheral blood. All receptors come from a man in his 70s with acute or convalescent COVID-19. Each CDR3 is given with its conserved first and last residue.

V	J	CDR3
TRBV5-4	TRBJ2-5	CASSLRSKGLGETQYF
TRBV7-8	TRBJ1-6	CASSLTESSYNSPLHF
TRBV7-9	TRBJ1-2	CASRPGTGNGYTF
TRBV19	TRBJ1-1	CASSSWSTEAFF
TRBV19	TRBJ1-5	CASSIRGRDQPQHF
TRBV28	TRBJ2-7	CASIGGGGVYEQYF
TRBV6-5	TRBJ2-5	CASSYEQTGSETQYF
TRBV18	TRBJ1-5	CASSRHRNQPQHF
TRBV7-6	TRBJ1-5	CASSPSVGRPQHF
TRBV6-2/TRBV6-3	TRBJ1-5	CASSRRQGRVENQPQHF
TRBV18	TRBJ1-1	CASSVGGANTEAFF
TRBV7-8	TRBJ1-5	CASSFQTWDSRDQPQHF
TRBV11-3	TRBJ1-1	CASSLGTGNEAFF
TRBV4-2	TRBJ1-2	CASSQDRANYGYTF
TRBV6-5	TRBJ1-6	CASSPGGLYNSPLHF
TRBV24-1	TRBJ1-1	CATSDAGLRAFF
TRBV7-2	TRBJ2-5	CASSRYQETQYF
TRBV5-1	TRBJ2-7	CASSLGGGDSYEQYF
TRBV5-5	TRBJ2-3	CASSLGGGTTDTQYF
TRBV30	TRBJ1-2	CAINQAGGYTF
TRBV19	TRBJ1-6	CASSIALNSPLHF
TRBV11-2	TRBJ1-1	CASSLFGGTNTEAFF
TRBV19	TRBJ1-2	CASSYTTNYGYTF
TRBV6-6	TRBJ2-1	CASSSGQGGISQFF
TRBV18	TRBJ1-3	CASSPGRQSGNTIYF
TRBV6-1	TRBJ1-2	CASSEERVGGYTF
TRBV5-1	TRBJ2-6	CASRGLAGGRGANVLTF
TRBV4-2	TRBJ2-7	CASSQGGGTGYEQYF
TRBV11-2	TRBJ1-1	CASSKTGGGTEAFF
TRBV4-1	TRBJ1-1	CASSYGTGVNTEAFF
TRBV12-3/TRBV12-4	TRBJ2-7	CASSFGGDEQYF
TRBV19	TRBJ2-7	CASSYSAGGRTYEQYF
TRBV2	TRBJ1-2	CASSADRGFYGYTF
TRBV13	TRBJ1-1	CASTSRTGETEAFF
TRBV19	TRBJ2-1	CASSTPRGSGVTNEQFF
TRBV19	TRBJ1-2	CASDTGTGFGYTF
TRBV19	TRBJ1-1	CATGTGMNTEAFF
TRBV7-3	TRBJ1-1	CASSLQQGYEAFF
TRBV6-5	TRBJ2-7	CASSPRYSYEQYF
TRBV5-4	TRBJ2-3	CASSLGAGGREDTQYF
TRBV27	TRBJ2-3	CASSPLTILTDTQYF
TRBV3-1/TRBV3-2	TRBJ2-1	CASSQVYHRGSMAEQFF